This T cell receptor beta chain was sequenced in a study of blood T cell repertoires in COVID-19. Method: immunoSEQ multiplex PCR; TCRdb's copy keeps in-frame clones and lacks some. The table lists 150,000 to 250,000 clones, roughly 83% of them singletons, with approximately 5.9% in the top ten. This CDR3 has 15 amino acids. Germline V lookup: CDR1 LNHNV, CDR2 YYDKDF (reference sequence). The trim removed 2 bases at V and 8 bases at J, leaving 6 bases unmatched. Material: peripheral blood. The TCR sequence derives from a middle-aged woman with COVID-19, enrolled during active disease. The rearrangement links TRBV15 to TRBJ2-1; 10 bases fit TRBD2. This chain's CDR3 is CATSRRASGSYEQFF. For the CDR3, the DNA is TGTGCCACCAGCAGAAGGGCTAGCGGGAGTTATGAGCAGTTCTTC.